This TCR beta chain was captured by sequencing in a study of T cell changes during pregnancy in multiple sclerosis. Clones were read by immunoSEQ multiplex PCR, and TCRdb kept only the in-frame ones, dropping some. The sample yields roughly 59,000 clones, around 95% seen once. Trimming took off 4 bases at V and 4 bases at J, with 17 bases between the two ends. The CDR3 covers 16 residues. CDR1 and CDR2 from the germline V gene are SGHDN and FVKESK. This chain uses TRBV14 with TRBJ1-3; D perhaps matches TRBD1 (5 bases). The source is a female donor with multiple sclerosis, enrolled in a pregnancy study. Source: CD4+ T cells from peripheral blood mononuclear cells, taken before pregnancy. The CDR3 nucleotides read TGTGCCAGCAGCCCGCGGCGGGGCAACTCGGGAAACACCATATATTTT. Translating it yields CASSPRRGNSGNTIYF.